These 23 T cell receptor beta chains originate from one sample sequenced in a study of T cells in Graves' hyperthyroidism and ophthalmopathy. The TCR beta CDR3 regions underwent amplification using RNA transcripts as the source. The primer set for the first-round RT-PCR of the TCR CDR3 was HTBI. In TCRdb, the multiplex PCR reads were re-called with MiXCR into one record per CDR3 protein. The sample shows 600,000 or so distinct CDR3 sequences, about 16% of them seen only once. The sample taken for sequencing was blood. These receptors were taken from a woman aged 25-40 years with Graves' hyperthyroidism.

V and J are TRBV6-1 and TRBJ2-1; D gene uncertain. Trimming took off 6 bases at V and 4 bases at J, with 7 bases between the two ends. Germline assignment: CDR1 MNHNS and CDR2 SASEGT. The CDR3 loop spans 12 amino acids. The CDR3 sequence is CASRSEYNEQFF. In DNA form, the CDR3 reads TGTGCCAGCAGGTCGGAGTACAATGAGCAGTTCTTC.

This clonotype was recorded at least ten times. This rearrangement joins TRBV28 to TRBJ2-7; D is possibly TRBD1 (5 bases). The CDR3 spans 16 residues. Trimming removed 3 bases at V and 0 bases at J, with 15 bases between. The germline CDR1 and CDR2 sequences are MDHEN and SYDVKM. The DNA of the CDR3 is TGTGCCAGCAGTTTTCAGCCAGGGATCAGCTCCTACGAGCAGTACTTC. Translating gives CASSFQPGISSYEQYF. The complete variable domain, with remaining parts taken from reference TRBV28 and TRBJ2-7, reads DVKVTQSSRYLVKRTGEKVFLECVQDMDHENMFWYRQDPGLGLRLIYFSYDVKMKEKGDIPEGYSVSREKKERFSLILESASTNQTSMYLCASSFQPGISSYEQYFGPGTRLTVT.

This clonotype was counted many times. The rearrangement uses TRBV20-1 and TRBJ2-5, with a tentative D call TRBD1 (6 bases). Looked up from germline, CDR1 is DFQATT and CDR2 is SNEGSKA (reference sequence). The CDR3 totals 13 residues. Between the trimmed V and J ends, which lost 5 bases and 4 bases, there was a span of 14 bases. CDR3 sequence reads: CSAPKGVGETQYF. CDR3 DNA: TGCAGTGCTCCGAAGGGGGTCGGAGAGACCCAGTACTTC.

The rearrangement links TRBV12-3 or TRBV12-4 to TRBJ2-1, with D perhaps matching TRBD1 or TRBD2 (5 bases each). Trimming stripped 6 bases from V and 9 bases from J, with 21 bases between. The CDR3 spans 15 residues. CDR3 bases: TGTGCCAGCAGCCCTGCCGGGACCCTGGGCGGTGAGCAGTTCTTC. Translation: CASSPAGTLGGEQFF.

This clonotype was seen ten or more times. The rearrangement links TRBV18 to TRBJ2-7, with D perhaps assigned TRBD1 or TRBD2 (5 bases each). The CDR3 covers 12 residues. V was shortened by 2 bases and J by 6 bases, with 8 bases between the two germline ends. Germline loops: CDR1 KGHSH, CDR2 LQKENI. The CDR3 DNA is TGTGCCAGCTCACCAACTAGGGGCGAGCAGTACTTC. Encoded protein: CASSPTRGEQYF. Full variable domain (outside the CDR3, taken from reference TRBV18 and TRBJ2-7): NAGVMQNPRHLVRRRGQEARLRCSPMKGHSHVYWYRQLPEEGLKFMVYLQKENIIDESGMPKERFSAEFPKEGPSILRIQQVVRGDSAAYFCASSPTRGEQYFGPGTRLTVT.

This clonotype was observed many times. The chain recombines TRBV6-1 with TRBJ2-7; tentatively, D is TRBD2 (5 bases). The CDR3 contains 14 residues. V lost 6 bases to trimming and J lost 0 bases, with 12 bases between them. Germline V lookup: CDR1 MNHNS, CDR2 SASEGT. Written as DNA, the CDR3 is TGTGCCAGCAGGAGGGAGCTGAGCTCCTACGAGCAGTACTTC. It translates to CASRRELSSYEQYF.

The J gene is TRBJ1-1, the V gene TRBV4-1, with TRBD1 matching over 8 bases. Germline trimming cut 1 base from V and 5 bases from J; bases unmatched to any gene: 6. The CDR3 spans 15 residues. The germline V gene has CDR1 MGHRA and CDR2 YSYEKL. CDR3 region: CASSQVGRGRTEAFF. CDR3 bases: TGCGCCAGCAGCCAAGTGGGCAGGGGGCGGACTGAAGCTTTCTTT.

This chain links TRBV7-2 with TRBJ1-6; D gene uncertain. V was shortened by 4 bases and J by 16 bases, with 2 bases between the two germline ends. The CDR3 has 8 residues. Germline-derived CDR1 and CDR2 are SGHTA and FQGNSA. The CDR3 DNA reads TGTGCCAGCAGCTCGCTCCACTTT. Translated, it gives CASSSLHF.

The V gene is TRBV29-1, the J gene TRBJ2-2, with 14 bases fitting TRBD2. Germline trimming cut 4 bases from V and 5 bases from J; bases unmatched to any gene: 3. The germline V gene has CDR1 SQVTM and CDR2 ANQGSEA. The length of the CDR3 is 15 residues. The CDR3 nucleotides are TGCAGCGTTGGGGGACTAGCGGGAGAAACCGGGGAGCTGTTTTTT. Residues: CSVGGLAGETGELFF.

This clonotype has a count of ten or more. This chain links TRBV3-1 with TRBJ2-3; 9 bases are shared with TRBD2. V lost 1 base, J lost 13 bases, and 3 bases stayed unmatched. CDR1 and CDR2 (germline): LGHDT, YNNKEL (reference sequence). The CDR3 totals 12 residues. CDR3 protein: CASSQGGLAEYF. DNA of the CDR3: TGTGCCAGCAGCCAAGGGGGACTAGCTGAGTATTTT.

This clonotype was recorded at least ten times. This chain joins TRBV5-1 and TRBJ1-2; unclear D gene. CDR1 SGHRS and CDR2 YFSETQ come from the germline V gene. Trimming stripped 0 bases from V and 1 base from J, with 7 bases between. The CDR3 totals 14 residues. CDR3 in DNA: TGCGCCAGCAGCTTGGGATCCCTTAACTATGGCTACACCTTC. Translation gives CASSLGSLNYGYTF.

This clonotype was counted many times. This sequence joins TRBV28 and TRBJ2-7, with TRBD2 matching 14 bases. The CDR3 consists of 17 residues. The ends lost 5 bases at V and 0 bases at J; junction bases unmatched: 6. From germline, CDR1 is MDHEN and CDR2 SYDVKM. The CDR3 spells CASSLGLAGVLSYEQYF. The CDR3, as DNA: TGTGCCAGCAGTCTGGGACTAGCGGGAGTTCTCTCCTACGAGCAGTACTTC.

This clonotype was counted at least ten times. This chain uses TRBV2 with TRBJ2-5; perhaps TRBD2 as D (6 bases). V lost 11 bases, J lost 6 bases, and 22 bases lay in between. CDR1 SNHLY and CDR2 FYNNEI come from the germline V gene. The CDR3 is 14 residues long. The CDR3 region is CAGGRIAKTKTQYF. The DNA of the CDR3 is TGTGCCGGAGGGCGGATCGCCAAAACAAAGACCCAGTACTTC.

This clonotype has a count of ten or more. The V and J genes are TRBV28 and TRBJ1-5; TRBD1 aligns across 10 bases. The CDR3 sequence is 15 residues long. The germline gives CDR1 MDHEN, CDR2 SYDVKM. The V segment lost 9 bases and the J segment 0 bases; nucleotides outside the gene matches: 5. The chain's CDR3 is CASLGQGYSNQPQHF. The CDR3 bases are TGTGCCAGTTTGGGACAGGGGTATAGCAATCAGCCCCAGCATTTT.

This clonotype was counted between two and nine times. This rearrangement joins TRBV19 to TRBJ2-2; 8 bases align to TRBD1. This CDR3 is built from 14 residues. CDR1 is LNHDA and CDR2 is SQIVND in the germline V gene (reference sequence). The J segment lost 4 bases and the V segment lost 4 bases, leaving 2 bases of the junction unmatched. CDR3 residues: CASSTGGGTGELFF. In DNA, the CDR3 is TGTGCCAGTAGTACAGGGGGCGGCACCGGGGAGCTGTTTTTT.

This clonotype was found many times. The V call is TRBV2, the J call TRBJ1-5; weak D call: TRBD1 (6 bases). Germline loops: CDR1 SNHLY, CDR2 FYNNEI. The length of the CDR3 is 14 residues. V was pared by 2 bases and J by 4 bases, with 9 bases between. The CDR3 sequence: CASSELRGNQPQHF. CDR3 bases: TGTGCCAGCAGTGAACTCAGGGGAAATCAGCCCCAGCATTTT.

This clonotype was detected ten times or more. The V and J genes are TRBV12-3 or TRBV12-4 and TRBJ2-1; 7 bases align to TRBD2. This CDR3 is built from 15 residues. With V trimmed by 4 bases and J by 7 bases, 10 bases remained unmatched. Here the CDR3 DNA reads TGTGCCAGCAGTTCCCAAGGACTAGGGTGGAATGAGCAGTTCTTC. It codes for CASSSQGLGWNEQFF.

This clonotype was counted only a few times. The CDR3 sequence is CASRPPPSNTEAFF. CDR3 bases: TGTGCCAGCAGGCCGCCACCGTCGAACACTGAAGCTTTCTTT. The chain has TRBV7-9 and TRBJ1-1, with D hard to call. This CDR3 spans 14 amino acids. The germline V gene has CDR1 SEHNR and CDR2 FQNEAQ (reference sequence). Trimming pared 6 bases from V and 1 base from J, leaving 12 bases between.

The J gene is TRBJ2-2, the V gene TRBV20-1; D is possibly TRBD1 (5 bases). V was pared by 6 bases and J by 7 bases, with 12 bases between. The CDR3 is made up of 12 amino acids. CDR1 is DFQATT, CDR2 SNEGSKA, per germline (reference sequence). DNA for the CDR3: TGCAGTGCCACCTGGGGCTTCGGGGAGCTGTTTTTT. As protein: CSATWGFGELFF.

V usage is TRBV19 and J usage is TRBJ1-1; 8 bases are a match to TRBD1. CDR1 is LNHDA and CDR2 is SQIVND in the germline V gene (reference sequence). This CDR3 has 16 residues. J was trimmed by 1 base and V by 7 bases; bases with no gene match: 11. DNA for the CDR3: TGTGCCAGTAAGATCGACAGGGGAAAATGGAACACTGAAGCTTTCTTT. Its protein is CASKIDRGKWNTEAFF.

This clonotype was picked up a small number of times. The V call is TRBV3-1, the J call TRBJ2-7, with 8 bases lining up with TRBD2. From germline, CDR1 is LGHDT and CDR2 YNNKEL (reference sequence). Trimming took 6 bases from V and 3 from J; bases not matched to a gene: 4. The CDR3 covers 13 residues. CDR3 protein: CASRGTRGYEQYF. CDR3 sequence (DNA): TGTGCCAGCAGAGGGACTAGAGGCTACGAGCAGTACTTC.

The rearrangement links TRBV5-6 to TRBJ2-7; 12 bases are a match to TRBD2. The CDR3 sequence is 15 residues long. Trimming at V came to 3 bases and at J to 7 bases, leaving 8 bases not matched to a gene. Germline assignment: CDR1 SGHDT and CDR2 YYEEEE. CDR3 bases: TGTGCCAGCAGCTATCCGACTAGCGGGAGTGGAGAGCAGTACTTC. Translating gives CASSYPTSGSGEQYF.

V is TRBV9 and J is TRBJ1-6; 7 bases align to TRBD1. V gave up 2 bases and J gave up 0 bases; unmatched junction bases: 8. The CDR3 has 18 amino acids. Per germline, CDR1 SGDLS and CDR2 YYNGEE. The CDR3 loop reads CASSVGQAHSSYNSPLHF. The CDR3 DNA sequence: TGTGCCAGCAGCGTCGGACAGGCCCATAGCTCCTATAATTCACCCCTCCACTTT.